The 6 T cell receptor beta chains given below trace back to one sample, sequenced in a study of OX40 agonist ivuxolimab in advanced cancers. Repertoires were generated with immunoSEQ multiplex PCR, while TCRdb's copy carries only in-frame clones and drops some. The table lists about 63,000 clones, roughly 89% of them singletons, with more than 10% in the top ten. The source was CD4+ or CD8+ T cells sorted from blood, collected in a trial of the OX40 agonist ivuxolimab. The receptors were gathered from an adult with an advanced solid tumor such as melanoma, head and neck, liver or kidney cancer.

The V gene is TRBV7-9, the J gene TRBJ2-5; D ambiguous. The V end lost 3 bases, the J end lost 4 bases, and 9 bases lay between the germline ends. The CDR3 runs to 13 residues. Germline loops: CDR1 SEHNR, CDR2 FQNEAQ (reference sequence). CDR3 loop: CASSFKGSETQYF. The DNA for the CDR3 is TGTGCCAGCAGCTTCAAGGGTTCAGAGACCCAGTACTTC.

The chain couples TRBV9 to TRBJ1-6, with D tentatively TRBD1 (5 bases). The germline gives CDR1 SGDLS, CDR2 YYNGEE. The CDR3 sequence is 16 residues long. Deletions cut 4 bases from V and 0 bases from J, with 11 bases between. This chain's CDR3 is CASSLRGDSYNSPLHF. The CDR3 DNA reads TGTGCCAGCAGCCTCCGGGGGGACTCCTATAATTCACCCCTCCACTTT.

The chain couples TRBV19 to TRBJ2-3; tentative D call: TRBD1 (6 bases). Trimming took off 2 bases at V and 2 bases at J, with 11 bases between the two ends. CDR1 LNHDA and CDR2 SQIVND come from the germline V gene (reference sequence). CDR3 size: 15 residues. The CDR3 region has the DNA TGTGCCAGTAGTATAACCTACAGGGCCACAGATACGCAGTATTTT. Its translation is CASSITYRATDTQYF.

The chain has TRBV2 and TRBJ2-7, with D possibly TRBD1 on 6 matching bases. Per germline, CDR1 SNHLY and CDR2 FYNNEI. The V end was cut by 4 bases, the J end by 4 bases, with 17 bases between. The CDR3 spans 15 residues. In DNA, the CDR3 is TGTGCCAGCAGTGCGGGACACCCCGCTGGGTACGAGCAGTACTTC. Protein product: CASSAGHPAGYEQYF.

The V call is TRBV5-1, the J call TRBJ1-4, with D maybe TRBD1 (5 bases). The CDR3 extends over 16 amino acids. With 1 base removed from V and 0 bases from J, the gap between germline ends came to 10 bases. Germline CDR1 SGHRS, CDR2 YFSETQ. The CDR3 region has the DNA TGCGCCAGCAGCTTGTGGACACCTACAACTAATGAAAAACTGTTTTTT. Its protein is CASSLWTPTTNEKLFF. The full variable domain, its missing parts supplied by reference TRBV5-1 and TRBJ1-4, is KAGVTQTPRYLIKTRGQQVTLSCSPISGHRSVSWYQQTPGQGLQFLFEYFSETQRNKGNFPGRFSGRQFSNSRSEMNVSTLELGDSALYLCASSLWTPTTNEKLFFGSGTQLSVL.

The chain recombines TRBV27 with TRBJ2-1, with D unclear. CDR3 length: 14 residues. V gave up 7 bases and J gave up 0 bases, with 10 bases separating them. Germline CDR1 reads MNHEY; CDR2 reads SMNVEV (reference sequence). The DNA for the CDR3 is TGTGCCAGCACTGCTGGCAGCTCCTACAATGAGCAGTTCTTC. Its translation is CASTAGSSYNEQFF.